A selection of T cell receptor beta chains follows, all from one sample in a study of cytomegalovirus exposure and HLA in healthy donors. TCRdb's table, derived via immunoSEQ multiplex PCR, lists solely in-frame clones and lacks some. Of tens of thousands of clones listed, around four fifths were seen once; the top ten hold around 1.5%. The sequenced sample was PBMCs. The receptors here all came from a male donor in good health and CMV-seronegative. Each CDR3 is given with its conserved first and last residue. D genes are given only for firm matches. The size of a clone is reported for some rows only, either as once, few or many, or as a class for expanded clones.

V gene: TRBV15
clone size: .
J gene: TRBJ2-6
D gene: .
CDR3 protein: CATSTRSSGANVLTF
CDR3 DNA: TGTGCCACCAGCACAAGGAGCTCTGGGGCCAACGTCCTGACTTTC

V gene: TRBV5-6
clone size: .
J gene: TRBJ1-4
D gene: .
CDR3 protein: CASSLGRNEKLFF
CDR3 DNA: TGTGCCAGCAGCTTGGGGCGGAATGAAAAACTGTTTTTT

V gene: TRBV6-4
clone size: .
J gene: TRBJ2-1
D gene: TRBD2
CDR3 protein: CASYYSGSHNEQFF
CDR3 DNA: TGTGCCAGCTACTATAGCGGGAGCCACAATGAGCAGTTCTTC

V gene: TRBV30
clone size: .
J gene: TRBJ2-7
D gene: TRBD2
CDR3 protein: CAWRGYSGGDYEQYF
CDR3 DNA: TGTGCCTGGAGGGGATATAGCGGGGGGGACTACGAGCAGTACTTC

V gene: TRBV15
clone size: .
J gene: TRBJ2-1
D gene: .
CDR3 protein: CATSRDHYKQFF
CDR3 DNA: TGTGCCACCAGCAGAGATCACTATAAGCAGTTCTTC

V gene: TRBV7-2
clone size: .
J gene: TRBJ2-1
D gene: .
CDR3 protein: CASSLDRGGYNEQFF
CDR3 DNA: TGTGCCAGCAGCTTAGACAGGGGGGGCTACAATGAGCAGTTCTTC

V gene: TRBV7-2
clone size: .
J gene: TRBJ2-1
D gene: .
CDR3 protein: CASSLAGSRNEQFF
CDR3 DNA: TGTGCCAGCAGCTTAGCCGGCTCGCGGAATGAGCAGTTCTTC

V gene: TRBV5-1
clone size: .
J gene: TRBJ2-1
D gene: TRBD2
CDR3 protein: CASSLDSGRADEQFF
CDR3 DNA: TGCGCCAGCAGCTTGGATAGCGGGAGGGCCGATGAGCAGTTCTTC

V gene: TRBV4-3
clone size: .
J gene: TRBJ1-1
D gene: .
CDR3 protein: CASSQDISAGRRNTEAFF
CDR3 DNA: TGCGCCAGCAGCCAAGATATAAGTGCAGGTCGGCGGAACACTGAAGCTTTCTTT

V gene: TRBV15
clone size: few
J gene: TRBJ2-1
D gene: TRBD1
CDR3 protein: CATSTKGQLQFF
CDR3 DNA: TGTGCCACCAGCACCAAGGGACAGTTGCAGTTCTTC

V gene: TRBV5-1
clone size: .
J gene: TRBJ2-1
D gene: TRBD2
CDR3 protein: CASSLGLAGGPLNEQFF
CDR3 DNA: TGCGCCAGCAGCTTGGGGCTAGCGGGAGGGCCCTTGAATGAGCAGTTCTTC

V gene: TRBV14
clone size: .
J gene: TRBJ2-7
D gene: TRBD2
CDR3 protein: CASSEGLAGPYEQYF
CDR3 DNA: TGTGCCAGCAGCGAAGGCCTAGCGGGGCCCTACGAGCAGTACTTC

V gene: TRBV5-1
clone size: .
J gene: TRBJ2-2
D gene: .
CDR3 protein: CASSLDRADGELFF
CDR3 DNA: TGCGCCAGCAGCTTGGACAGGGCTGACGGGGAGCTGTTTTTT

V gene: TRBV21-1
clone size: .
J gene: TRBJ1-1
D gene: .
CDR3 protein: CASSKEGQGRDAEAFF
CDR3 DNA: TGTGCCAGCAGCAAAGAAGGACAGGGACGGGACGCTGAAGCTTTCTTT

V gene: TRBV4-3
clone size: few
J gene: TRBJ1-1
D gene: .
CDR3 protein: CASSPSGNMNTEAFF
CDR3 DNA: TGCGCCAGCAGCCCCTCGGGAAACATGAACACTGAAGCTTTCTTT

V gene: TRBV6-5
clone size: few
J gene: TRBJ1-1
D gene: .
CDR3 protein: CATTTAGTEAFF
CDR3 DNA: TGTGCCACCACCACAGCCGGCACTGAAGCTTTCTTT

V gene: TRBV6-5
clone size: once
J gene: TRBJ2-1
D gene: TRBD2
CDR3 protein: CASRRRLAGDNEQFF
CDR3 DNA: TGTGCCAGCAGACGGCGACTAGCGGGAGACAATGAGCAGTTCTTC

V gene: TRBV10-1
clone size: .
J gene: TRBJ1-1
D gene: TRBD1
CDR3 protein: CASSSGQGNTEAFF
CDR3 DNA: TGCGCCAGCAGTTCGGGACAGGGGAACACTGAAGCTTTCTTT

V gene: TRBV7-9
clone size: .
J gene: TRBJ2-1
D gene: TRBD2
CDR3 protein: CASSSSGRRFF
CDR3 DNA: TGTGCCAGCAGTTCCAGCGGGAGACGGTTCTTC

V gene: TRBV5-1
clone size: .
J gene: TRBJ1-5
D gene: .
CDR3 protein: CASRPDSLEPQHF
CDR3 DNA: TGCGCCAGCAGGCCGGACAGTCTCGAGCCCCAGCATTTT

V gene: TRBV28
clone size: .
J gene: TRBJ2-7
D gene: TRBD1
CDR3 protein: CASSSFTGTGAYEQYF
CDR3 DNA: TGTGCCAGCAGTTCATTTACCGGGACAGGGGCCTACGAGCAGTACTTC

V gene: TRBV28
clone size: .
J gene: TRBJ1-4
D gene: .
CDR3 protein: CASSLGGGFFIYEKLFF
CDR3 DNA: TGTGCCAGCAGTTTGGGGGGAGGATTTTTCATTTATGAAAAACTGTTTTTT

V gene: TRBV28
clone size: .
J gene: TRBJ1-2
D gene: .
CDR3 protein: CASSLAALDYGYTF
CDR3 DNA: TGTGCCAGCAGTTTAGCCGCGTTGGACTATGGCTACACCTTC

V gene: TRBV2
clone size: .
J gene: TRBJ2-5
D gene: .
CDR3 protein: CASKPAEFEETQYF
CDR3 DNA: TGTGCCAGCAAGCCAGCGGAGTTTGAAGAGACCCAGTACTTC

V gene: TRBV10-3
clone size: .
J gene: TRBJ1-2
D gene: TRBD1
CDR3 protein: CAISEELDRGLSGYTF
CDR3 DNA: TGTGCCATCAGTGAGGAGTTGGACAGGGGATTATCTGGCTACACCTTC

V gene: TRBV7-9
clone size: .
J gene: TRBJ1-4
D gene: TRBD1
CDR3 protein: CASSLRNSQGAGEKLFF
CDR3 DNA: TGTGCCAGCAGCCTCCGGAACTCACAGGGGGCAGGTGAAAAACTGTTTTTT